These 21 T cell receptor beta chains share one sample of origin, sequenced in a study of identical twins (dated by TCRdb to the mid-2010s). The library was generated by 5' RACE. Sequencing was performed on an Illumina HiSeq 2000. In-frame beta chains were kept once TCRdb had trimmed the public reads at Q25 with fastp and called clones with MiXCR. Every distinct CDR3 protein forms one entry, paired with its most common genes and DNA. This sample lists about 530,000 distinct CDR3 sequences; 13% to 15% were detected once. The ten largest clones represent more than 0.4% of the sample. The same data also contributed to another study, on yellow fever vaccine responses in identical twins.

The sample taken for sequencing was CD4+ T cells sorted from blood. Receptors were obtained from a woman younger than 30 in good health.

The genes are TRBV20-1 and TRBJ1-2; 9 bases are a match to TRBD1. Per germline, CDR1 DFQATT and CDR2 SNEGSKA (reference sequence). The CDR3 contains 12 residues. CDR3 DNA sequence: TGCAGATCGGGACAGGGCAAGAGTGGCTACACCTTC. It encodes CRSGQGKSGYTF.

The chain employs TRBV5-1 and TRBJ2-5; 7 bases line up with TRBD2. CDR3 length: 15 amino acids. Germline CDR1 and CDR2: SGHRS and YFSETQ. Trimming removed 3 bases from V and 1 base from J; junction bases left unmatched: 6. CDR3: CASSSRASGQETQYF. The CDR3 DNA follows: TGCGCCAGCAGCTCCCGGGCTAGCGGCCAAGAGACCCAGTACTTC.

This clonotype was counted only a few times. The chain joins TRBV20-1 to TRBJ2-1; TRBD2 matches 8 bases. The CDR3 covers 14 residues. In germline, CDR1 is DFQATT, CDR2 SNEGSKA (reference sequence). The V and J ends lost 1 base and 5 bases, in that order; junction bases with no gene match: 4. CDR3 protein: CSARGGRGDNEQFF. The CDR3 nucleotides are TGCAGTGCTAGAGGAGGGCGGGGGGACAATGAGCAGTTCTTC.

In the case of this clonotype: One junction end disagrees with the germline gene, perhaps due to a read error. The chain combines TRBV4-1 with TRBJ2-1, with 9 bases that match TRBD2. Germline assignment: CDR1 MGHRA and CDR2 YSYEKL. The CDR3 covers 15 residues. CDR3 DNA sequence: TGCGCCAGCAGCCATCCCAGGACTAGCGCCAATGAGCAGTCCTTC. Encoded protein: CASSHPRTSANEQSF.

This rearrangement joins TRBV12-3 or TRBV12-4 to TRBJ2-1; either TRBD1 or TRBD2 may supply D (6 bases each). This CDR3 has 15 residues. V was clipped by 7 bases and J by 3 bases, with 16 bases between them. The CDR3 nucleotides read TGTGCCAGCATTTCCTTGGGGGGCCTCTACAATGAGCAGTTCTTC. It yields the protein CASISLGGLYNEQFF.

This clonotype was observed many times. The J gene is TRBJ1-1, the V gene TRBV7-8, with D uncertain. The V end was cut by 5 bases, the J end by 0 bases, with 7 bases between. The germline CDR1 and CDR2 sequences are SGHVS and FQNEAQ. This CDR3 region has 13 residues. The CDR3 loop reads CASSPYMNTEAFF. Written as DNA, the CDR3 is TGTGCCAGCAGCCCATACATGAACACTGAAGCTTTCTTT.

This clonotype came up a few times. The CDR3 loop reads CASSRVAGSQSPLHF. The CDR3 DNA is TGTGCCAGCAGTAGAGTAGCAGGGAGCCAATCACCCCTCCACTTT. V gene TRBV27 combines with J gene TRBJ1-6, with D possibly matching TRBD1 (5 bases). Germline CDR1 and CDR2: MNHEY and SMNVEV (reference sequence). V lost 5 bases and J 10 bases, leaving 18 bases between the germline ends. The CDR3 sequence is 15 residues long.

The CDR3 bases are TGTGCCAGCAGTAGAATGCAAGGGAACACTGAAGCTTTCTTT. This translates into CASSRMQGNTEAFF. The rearrangement links TRBV2 to TRBJ1-1; no reliable D call. This CDR3 is built from 14 residues. Per the germline V gene, CDR1 is SNHLY and CDR2 is FYNNEI. The V and J ends lost 5 bases and 1 base respectively, with 11 bases between them.

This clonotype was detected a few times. CDR3 nucleotides: TGTGCCAGCAGTTACTCGACGCCCGGGACTAGCGGGGGGGCGTTGGAGACCCAGTACTTC. Translation: CASSYSTPGTSGGALETQYF. V usage is TRBV6-2 or TRBV6-3 and J usage is TRBJ2-5, with 16 bases fitting TRBD2. This CDR3 comprises 20 residues. Per the germline V gene, CDR1 is MNHEY and CDR2 is SVGEGT. After removal of 0 bases from V and 5 bases from J, the junction contained 12 bases not matched to a gene.

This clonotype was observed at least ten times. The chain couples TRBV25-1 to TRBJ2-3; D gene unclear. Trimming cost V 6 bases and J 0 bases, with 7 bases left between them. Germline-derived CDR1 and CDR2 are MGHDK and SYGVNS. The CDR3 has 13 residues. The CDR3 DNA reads TGTGCCAGCAGCCCGATAAGCACAGATACGCAGTATTTT. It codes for CASSPISTDTQYF.

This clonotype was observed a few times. CDR3: CASSSHPGTSGRIENNEQFF. CDR3 DNA: TGTGCCAGCAGCTCGCATCCCGGGACTAGCGGGAGGATTGAGAACAATGAGCAGTTCTTC. J is TRBJ2-1 and V is TRBV9; 15 nucleotides match TRBD2. Trimming cost V 4 bases and J 5 bases; bases outside gene matches: 16. The CDR3 extends over 20 amino acids. Germline V lookup: CDR1 SGDLS, CDR2 YYNGEE. Together with reference TRBV9 and TRBJ2-1, the CDR3 gives the full variable domain: DSGVTQTPKHLITATGQRVTLRCSPRSGDLSVYWYQQSLDQGLQFLIQYYNGEERAKGNILERFSAQQFPDLHSELNLSSLELGDSALYFCASSSHPGTSGRIENNEQFFGPGTRLTVL.

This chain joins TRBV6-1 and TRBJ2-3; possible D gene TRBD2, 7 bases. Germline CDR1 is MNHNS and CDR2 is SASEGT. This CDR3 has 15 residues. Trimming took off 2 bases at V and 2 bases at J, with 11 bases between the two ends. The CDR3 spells CASSEQGTNTDTQYF. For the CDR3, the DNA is TGTGCCAGCAGTGAACAGGGGACTAACACAGATACGCAGTATTTT.

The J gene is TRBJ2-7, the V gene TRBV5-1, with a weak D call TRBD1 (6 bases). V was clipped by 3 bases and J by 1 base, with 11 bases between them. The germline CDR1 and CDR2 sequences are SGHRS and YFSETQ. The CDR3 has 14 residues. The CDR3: CASSSLDRSYEQYF. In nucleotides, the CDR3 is TGCGCCAGCAGCTCCCTAGACAGGTCCTACGAGCAGTACTTC.

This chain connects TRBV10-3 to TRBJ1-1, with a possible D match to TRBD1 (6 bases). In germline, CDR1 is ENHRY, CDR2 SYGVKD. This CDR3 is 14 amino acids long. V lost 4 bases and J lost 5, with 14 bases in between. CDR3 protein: CAISGTGKGTEAFF. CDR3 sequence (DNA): TGTGCCATCAGTGGCACAGGGAAAGGAACTGAAGCTTTCTTT.

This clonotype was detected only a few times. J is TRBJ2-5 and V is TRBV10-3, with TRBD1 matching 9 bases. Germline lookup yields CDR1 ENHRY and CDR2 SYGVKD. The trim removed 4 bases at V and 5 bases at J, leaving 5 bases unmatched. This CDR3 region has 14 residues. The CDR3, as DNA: TGTGCCATCAGTGCCACAGGGGGCGCGGAGACCCAGTACTTC. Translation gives CAISATGGAETQYF.

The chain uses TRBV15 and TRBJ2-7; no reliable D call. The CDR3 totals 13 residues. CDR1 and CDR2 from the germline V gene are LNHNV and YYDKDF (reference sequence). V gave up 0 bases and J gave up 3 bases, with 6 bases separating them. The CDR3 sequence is CATSRDVDYEQYF. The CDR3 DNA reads TGTGCCACCAGCAGAGATGTTGACTACGAGCAGTACTTC.

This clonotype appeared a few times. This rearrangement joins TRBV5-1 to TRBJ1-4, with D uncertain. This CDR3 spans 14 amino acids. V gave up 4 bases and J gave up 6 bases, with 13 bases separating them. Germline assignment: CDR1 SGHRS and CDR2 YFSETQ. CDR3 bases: TGCGCCAGCAGCCCATTGCGGGTTGATGAAAAACTGTTTTTT. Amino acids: CASSPLRVDEKLFF.

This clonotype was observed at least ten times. The chain's CDR3 is CASSNGLAELRSVYEQYF. The CDR3 nucleotides are TGTGCCAGCAGCAATGGGCTAGCGGAACTCCGATCGGTATACGAGCAGTACTTC. The chain links TRBV21-1 to TRBJ2-7; the table's D gene call, TRBD2, was not cross checked with the DNA. TRBV21-1 is labeled a pseudogene. This CDR3 has 18 amino acids.

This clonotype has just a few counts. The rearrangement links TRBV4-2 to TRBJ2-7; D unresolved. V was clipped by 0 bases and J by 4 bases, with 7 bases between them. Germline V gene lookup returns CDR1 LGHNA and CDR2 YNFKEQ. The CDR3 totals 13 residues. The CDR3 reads CASSQDLIYEQYF. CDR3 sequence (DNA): TGTGCCAGCAGCCAAGACCTGATTTACGAGCAGTACTTC.

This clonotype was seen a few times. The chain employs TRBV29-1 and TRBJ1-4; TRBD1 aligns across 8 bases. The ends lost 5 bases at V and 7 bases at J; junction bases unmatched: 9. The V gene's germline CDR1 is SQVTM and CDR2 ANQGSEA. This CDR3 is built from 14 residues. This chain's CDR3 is CSVQAGTGPEKLFF. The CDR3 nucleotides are TGCAGCGTTCAGGCGGGGACAGGCCCTGAAAAACTGTTTTTT.

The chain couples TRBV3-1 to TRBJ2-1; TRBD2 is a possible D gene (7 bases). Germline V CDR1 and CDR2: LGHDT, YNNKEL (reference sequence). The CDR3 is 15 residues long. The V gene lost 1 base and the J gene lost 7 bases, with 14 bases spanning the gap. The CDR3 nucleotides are TGTGCCAGCAGCCAAGGAGGGGGGGTACTGAATGAGCAGTTCTTC. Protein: CASSQGGGVLNEQFF.